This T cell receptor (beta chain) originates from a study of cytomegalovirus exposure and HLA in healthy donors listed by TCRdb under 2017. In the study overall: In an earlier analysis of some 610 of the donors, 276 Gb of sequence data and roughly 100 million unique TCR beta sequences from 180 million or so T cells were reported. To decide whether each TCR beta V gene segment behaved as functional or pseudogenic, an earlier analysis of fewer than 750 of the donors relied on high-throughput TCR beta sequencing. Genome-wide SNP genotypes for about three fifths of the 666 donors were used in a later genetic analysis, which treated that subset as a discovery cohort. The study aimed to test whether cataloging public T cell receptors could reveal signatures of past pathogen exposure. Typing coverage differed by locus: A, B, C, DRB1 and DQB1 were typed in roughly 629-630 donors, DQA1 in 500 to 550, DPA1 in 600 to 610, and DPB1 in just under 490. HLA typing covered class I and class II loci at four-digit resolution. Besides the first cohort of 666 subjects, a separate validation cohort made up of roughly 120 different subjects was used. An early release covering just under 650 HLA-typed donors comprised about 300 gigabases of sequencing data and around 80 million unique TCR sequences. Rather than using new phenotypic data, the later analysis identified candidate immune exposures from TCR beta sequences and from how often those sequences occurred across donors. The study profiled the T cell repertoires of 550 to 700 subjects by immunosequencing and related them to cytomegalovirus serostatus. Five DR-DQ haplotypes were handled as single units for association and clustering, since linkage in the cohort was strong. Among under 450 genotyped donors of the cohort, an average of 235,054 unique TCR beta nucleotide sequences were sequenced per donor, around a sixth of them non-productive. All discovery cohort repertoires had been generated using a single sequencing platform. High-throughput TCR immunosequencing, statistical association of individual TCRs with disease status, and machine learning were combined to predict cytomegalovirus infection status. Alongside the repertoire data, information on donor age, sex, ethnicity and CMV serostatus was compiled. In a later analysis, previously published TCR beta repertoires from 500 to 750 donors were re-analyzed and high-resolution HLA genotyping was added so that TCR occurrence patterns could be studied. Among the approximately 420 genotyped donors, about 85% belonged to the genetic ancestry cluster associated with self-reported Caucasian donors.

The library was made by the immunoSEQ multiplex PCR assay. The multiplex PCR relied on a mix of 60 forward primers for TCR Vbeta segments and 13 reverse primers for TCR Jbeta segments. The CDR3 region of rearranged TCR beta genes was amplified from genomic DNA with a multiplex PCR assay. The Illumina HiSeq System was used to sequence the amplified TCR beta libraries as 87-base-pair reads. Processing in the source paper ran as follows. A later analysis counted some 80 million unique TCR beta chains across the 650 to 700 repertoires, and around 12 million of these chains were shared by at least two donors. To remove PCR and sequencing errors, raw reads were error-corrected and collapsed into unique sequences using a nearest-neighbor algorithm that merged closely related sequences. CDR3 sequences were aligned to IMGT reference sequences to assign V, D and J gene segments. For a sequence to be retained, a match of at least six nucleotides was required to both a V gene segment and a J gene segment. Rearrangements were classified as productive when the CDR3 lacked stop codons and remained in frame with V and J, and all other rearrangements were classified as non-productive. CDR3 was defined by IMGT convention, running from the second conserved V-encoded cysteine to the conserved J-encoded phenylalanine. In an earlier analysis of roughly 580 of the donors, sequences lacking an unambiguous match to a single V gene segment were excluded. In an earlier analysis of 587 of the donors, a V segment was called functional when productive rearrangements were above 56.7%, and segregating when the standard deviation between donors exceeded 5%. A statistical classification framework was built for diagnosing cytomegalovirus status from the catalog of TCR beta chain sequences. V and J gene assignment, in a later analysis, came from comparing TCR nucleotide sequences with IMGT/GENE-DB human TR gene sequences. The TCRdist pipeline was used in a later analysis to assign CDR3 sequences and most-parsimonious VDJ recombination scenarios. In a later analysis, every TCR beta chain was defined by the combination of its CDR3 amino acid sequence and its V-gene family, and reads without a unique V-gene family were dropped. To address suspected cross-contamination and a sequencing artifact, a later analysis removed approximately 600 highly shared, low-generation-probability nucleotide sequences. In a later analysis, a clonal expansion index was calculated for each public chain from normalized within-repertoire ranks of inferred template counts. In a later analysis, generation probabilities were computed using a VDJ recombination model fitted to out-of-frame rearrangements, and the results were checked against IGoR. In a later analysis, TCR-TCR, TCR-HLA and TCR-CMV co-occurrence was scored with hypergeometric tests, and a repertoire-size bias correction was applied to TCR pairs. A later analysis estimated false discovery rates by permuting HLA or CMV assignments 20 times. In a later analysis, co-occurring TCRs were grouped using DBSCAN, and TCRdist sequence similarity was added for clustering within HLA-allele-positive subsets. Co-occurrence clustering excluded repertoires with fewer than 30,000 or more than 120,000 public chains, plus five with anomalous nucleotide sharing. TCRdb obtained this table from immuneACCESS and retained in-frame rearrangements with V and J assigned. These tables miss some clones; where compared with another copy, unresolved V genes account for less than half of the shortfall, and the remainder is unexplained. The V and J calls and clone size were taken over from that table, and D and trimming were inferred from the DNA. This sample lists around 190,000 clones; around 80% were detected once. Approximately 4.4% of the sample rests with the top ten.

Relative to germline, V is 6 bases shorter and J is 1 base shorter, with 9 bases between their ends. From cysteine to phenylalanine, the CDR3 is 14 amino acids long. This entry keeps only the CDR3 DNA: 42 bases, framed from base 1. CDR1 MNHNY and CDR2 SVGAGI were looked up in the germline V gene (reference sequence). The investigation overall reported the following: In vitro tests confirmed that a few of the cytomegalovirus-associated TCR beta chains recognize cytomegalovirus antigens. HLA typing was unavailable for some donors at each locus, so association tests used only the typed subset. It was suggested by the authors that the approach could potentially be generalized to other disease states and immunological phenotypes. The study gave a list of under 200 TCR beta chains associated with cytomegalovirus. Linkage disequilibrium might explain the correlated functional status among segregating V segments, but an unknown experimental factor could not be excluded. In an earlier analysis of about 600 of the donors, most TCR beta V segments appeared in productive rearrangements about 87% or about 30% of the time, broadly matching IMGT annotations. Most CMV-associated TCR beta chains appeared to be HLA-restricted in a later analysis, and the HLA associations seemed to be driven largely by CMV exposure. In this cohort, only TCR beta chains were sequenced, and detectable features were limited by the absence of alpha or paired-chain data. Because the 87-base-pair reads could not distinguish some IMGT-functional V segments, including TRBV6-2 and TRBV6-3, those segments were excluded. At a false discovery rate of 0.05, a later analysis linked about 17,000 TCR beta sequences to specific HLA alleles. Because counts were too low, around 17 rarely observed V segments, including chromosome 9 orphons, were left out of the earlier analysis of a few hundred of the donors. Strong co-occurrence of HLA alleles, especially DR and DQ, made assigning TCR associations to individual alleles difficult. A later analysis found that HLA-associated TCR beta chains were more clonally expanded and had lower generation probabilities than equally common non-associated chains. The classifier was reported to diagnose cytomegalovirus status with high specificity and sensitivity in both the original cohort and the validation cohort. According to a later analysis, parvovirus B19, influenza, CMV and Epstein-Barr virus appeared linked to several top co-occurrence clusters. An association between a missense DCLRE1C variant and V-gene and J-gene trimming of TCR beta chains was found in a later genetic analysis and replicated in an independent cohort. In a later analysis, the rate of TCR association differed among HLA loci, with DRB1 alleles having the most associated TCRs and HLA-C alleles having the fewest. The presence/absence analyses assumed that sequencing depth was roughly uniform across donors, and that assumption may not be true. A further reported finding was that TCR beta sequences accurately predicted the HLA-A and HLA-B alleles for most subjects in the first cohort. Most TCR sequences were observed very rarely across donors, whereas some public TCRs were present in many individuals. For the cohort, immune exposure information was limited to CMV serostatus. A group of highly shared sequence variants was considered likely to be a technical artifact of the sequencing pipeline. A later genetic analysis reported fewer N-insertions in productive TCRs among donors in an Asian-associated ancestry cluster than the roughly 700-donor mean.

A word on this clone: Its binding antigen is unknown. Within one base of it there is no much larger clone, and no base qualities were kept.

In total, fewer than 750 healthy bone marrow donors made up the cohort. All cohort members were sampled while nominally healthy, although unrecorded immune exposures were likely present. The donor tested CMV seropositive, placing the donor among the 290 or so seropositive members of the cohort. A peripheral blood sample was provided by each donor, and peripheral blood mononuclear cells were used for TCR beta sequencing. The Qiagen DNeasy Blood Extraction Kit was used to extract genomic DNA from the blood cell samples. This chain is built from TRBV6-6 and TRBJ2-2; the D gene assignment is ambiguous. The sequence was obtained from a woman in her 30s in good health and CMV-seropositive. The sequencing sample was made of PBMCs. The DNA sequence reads TGTGCCAGCAGGGCCCCGGGGAACACCGGGGAGCTGTTTTTT. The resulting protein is CASRAPGNTGELFF.